A single sample gave rise to the 10 T cell receptor beta chains below, sequenced in a study of STAT3 mutations in large granular lymphocyte leukemia. For these TCRs, the target antigens are not known. Study-level findings and limits: Every T-cell large granular lymphocyte leukemia patient had at least one immunodominant TCR beta clonotype.

The repertoire was sequenced with immunoSEQ multiplex PCR; TCRdb's copy has only in-frame clones and lacks some. The sample lists about 24,000 clones, around 93% occurring once. Sequencing input: peripheral blood mononuclear cells. The receptors stem from a man aged 35-49 years with T-cell large granular lymphocyte leukemia. Some clones in this sample may be carry-over from other donors' samples.

This clone is a singleton in its sample. The chain combines TRBV28 with TRBJ2-7, with 10 nucleotides matching TRBD1. The CDR3 totals 13 residues. V was pared by 4 bases and J by 4 bases, with 1 base of the junction left unmatched. In germline, CDR1 is MDHEN, CDR2 SYDVKM. The CDR3 nucleotides are TGTGCCAGCAGTTGGACAGGGGGTTACGAGCAGTACTTC. Encoded protein: CASSWTGGYEQYF.

With respect to this clone: One end of the junction fails to match germline, which may point to a read error. The V call is TRBV7-2, the J call TRBJ1-2; 10 bases are a match to TRBD1. The length of the CDR3 is 11 residues. Germline V lookup: CDR1 SGHTA, CDR2 FQGNSA. The CDR3, as DNA: TGTGCCAGCAGCTGGGGACAGGGGCCATTCTTC. This translates into CASSWGQGPFF.

The rearrangement uses TRBV28 and TRBJ1-2, with D tentatively TRBD1 (5 bases). CDR1 is MDHEN and CDR2 is SYDVKM in the germline V gene. The CDR3 spans 12 residues. V lost 8 bases and J lost 5, with 12 bases in between. The CDR3 spells CASHQDSYGYTF. The CDR3 DNA reads as TGTGCCAGCCATCAAGACAGTTATGGCTACACCTTC.

This chain links TRBV6-5 with TRBJ2-5; perhaps TRBD1 as D (6 bases). V dropped 8 bases and J dropped 5 bases, with 18 bases sitting between them. CDR1 and CDR2 from the germline V gene are MNHEY and SVGAGI. The CDR3 is 14 residues long. The CDR3 DNA reads TGTGCCAGCTGTCTATGGGGGCGCAAGGAGACCCAGTACTTC. Translating it yields CASCLWGRKETQYF.

This sequence joins TRBV4-1 and TRBJ2-7, with D possibly matching TRBD1 (5 bases). V lost 1 base and J lost 7, with 17 bases in between. CDR1 and CDR2 from the germline V gene are MGHRA and YSYEKL. The CDR3 is made up of 15 amino acids. In nucleotides, the CDR3 is TGCGCCAGCAGCCAAGCTTGGGGCAGGTCCTTGGAGCAGTACTTC. The encoded protein is CASSQAWGRSLEQYF.

V gene TRBV15 combines with J gene TRBJ2-7, with 10 bases that match TRBD1. The CDR3 contains 14 residues. The V segment lost 7 bases and the J segment 4 bases; nucleotides outside the gene matches: 7. Germline CDR1 reads LNHNV; CDR2 reads YYDKDF (reference sequence). The CDR3 loop is CATTRDRGSYEQYF. DNA for the CDR3: TGTGCCACCACCCGGGACAGGGGTTCGTACGAGCAGTACTTC.

This chain links TRBV18 with TRBJ1-4, with no clear D. From germline, CDR1 is KGHSH and CDR2 LQKENI. The CDR3 has 14 residues. V gave up 2 bases and J gave up 2 bases, with 6 bases separating them. CDR3 coding DNA: TGTGCCAGCTCACCATCAGACACTAATGAAAAACTGTTTTTT. This gives the protein CASSPSDTNEKLFF.

The gene calls are TRBV10-3 and TRBJ2-1; 7 bases agree with TRBD1. After removal of 4 bases from V and 4 bases from J, the junction contained 13 bases not matched to a gene. CDR1 is ENHRY and CDR2 is SYGVKD in the germline V gene. The CDR3 has 17 amino acids. The CDR3 DNA reads TGTGCCATCAGTGGAATGACAGGGAACAGAGGGTACAATGAGCAGTTCTTC. The encoded protein is CAISGMTGNRGYNEQFF.

The chain carries TRBV19 and TRBJ1-1; perhaps TRBD1 as D (5 bases). The CDR3 consists of 13 residues. In germline, CDR1 is LNHDA, CDR2 SQIVND (reference sequence). V was cut by 5 bases and J by 3 bases, with 10 bases left in between. The CDR3 loop reads CASSSGLHTEAFF. CDR3 DNA: TGTGCCAGTAGTTCGGGACTACACACTGAAGCTTTCTTT.

This chain links TRBV19 with TRBJ1-2, with 7 bases fitting TRBD1. CDR1 is LNHDA, CDR2 SQIVND, per germline (reference sequence). Trimming at V came to 3 bases and at J to 3 bases, leaving 7 bases not matched to a gene. The CDR3 totals 15 residues. CDR3 bases: TGTGCCAGTAGTATCCGACAGGGAGGGCACTATGGCTACACCTTC. This sequence encodes CASSIRQGGHYGYTF. Supplemented by reference TRBV19 and TRBJ1-2, the full variable domain reads DGGITQSPKYLFRKEGQNVTLSCEQNLNHDAMYWYRQDPGQGLRLIYYSQIVNDFQKGDIAEGYSVSREKKESFPLTVTSAQKNPTAFYLCASSIRQGGHYGYTFGSGTRLTVV.